A single sample gave rise to the 10 T cell receptor beta chains below, sequenced in a study of graft-versus-host responses after intestinal transplantation. Sequenced by immunoSEQ multiplex PCR; TCRdb stores in-frame clones only, minus some. The table includes some 130,000 clones, more than 90% detected once. What these receptors recognize is not known. The input for sequencing was unstimulated CD4+ T cells sorted from spleen or lymph node cells, taken before intestinal transplant. These receptors all come from a human donor who received an intestinal transplant.

Here the CDR3 reads CASSIGGTMNTEAFF. In nucleotides, the CDR3 is TGCGCCAGCAGCATCGGTGGTACGATGAACACTGAAGCTTTCTTT. The chain uses TRBV5-1 and TRBJ1-1; D gene uncertain. Germline lookup yields CDR1 SGHRS and CDR2 YFSETQ. This CDR3 region has 15 residues. Trimming cost V 4 bases and J 0 bases, with 13 bases left between them.

The J gene is TRBJ1-2, the V gene TRBV2, with D unclear. The CDR3 loop spans 14 amino acids. V was trimmed by 4 bases and J by 2 bases, leaving 11 bases between them. Germline CDR1 reads SNHLY; CDR2 reads FYNNEI. The CDR3 nucleotides are TGTGCCAGCAGTGCATCCGTCAGGAACTATGGCTACACCTTC. This sequence encodes CASSASVRNYGYTF.

This clone was detected only a few times. The gene calls are TRBV5-1 and TRBJ1-1, with D possibly being TRBD1 (6 bases). V was pared by 0 bases and J by 1 base, with 7 bases between. Germline-derived CDR1 and CDR2 are SGHRS and YFSETQ. The CDR3 runs 14 residues. CDR3 sequence: CASSLVGANTEAFF. The DNA for the CDR3 is TGCGCCAGCAGCTTGGTGGGGGCGAACACTGAAGCTTTCTTT. Drawing the rest from reference TRBV5-1 and TRBJ1-1, the complete variable domain is KAGVTQTPRYLIKTRGQQVTLSCSPISGHRSVSWYQQTPGQGLQFLFEYFSETQRNKGNFPGRFSGRQFSNSRSEMNVSTLELGDSALYLCASSLVGANTEAFFGQGTRLTVV.

This chain uses TRBV30 with TRBJ1-2, with D uncertain. Germline loops: CDR1 GTSNPN, CDR2 SVGIG (reference sequence). Trimming removed 2 bases at V and 5 bases at J, with 12 bases between. The CDR3 loop spans 13 amino acids. The DNA for the CDR3 is TGTGCCTGGAGTTTCAGTTCGCAGTATGGCTACACCTTC. Translated, it gives CAWSFSSQYGYTF.

This rearrangement joins TRBV9 to TRBJ1-2, with TRBD1 matching 9 bases. The CDR3 runs 16 residues. CDR1 is SGDLS and CDR2 is YYNGEE in the germline V gene. The junction had 14 bases not matched to a gene; V was cut back by 3 bases and J by 8 bases. CDR3 sequence (DNA): TGTGCCAGCAGCGCAAATCCGGGACAGGGTTCCGGGGGCTACACCTTC. This sequence encodes CASSANPGQGSGGYTF.

J is TRBJ2-5 and V is TRBV6-5, with D possibly called TRBD1 or TRBD2 (6 bases each). Germline-derived CDR1 and CDR2 are MNHEY and SVGAGI. Deletions cut 6 bases from V and 1 base from J, with 9 bases between. CDR3 size: 13 residues. CDR3: CASSTGAQETQYF. CDR3 nucleotide sequence: TGTGCCAGCAGCACGGGGGCCCAAGAGACCCAGTACTTC.

This chain uses TRBV6-5 with TRBJ1-1; a possible D gene is TRBD1 (5 bases). Germline CDR1 and CDR2: MNHEY and SVGAGI. The length of the CDR3 is 15 residues. V lost 8 bases to trimming and J lost 3 bases, with 19 bases between them. The chain's CDR3 is CASLPSWGGDTEAFF. CDR3 bases: TGTGCCAGCTTACCGTCTTGGGGAGGGGACACTGAAGCTTTCTTT.

The V gene is TRBV20-1, the J gene TRBJ1-1; D gene ambiguous. Germline lookup yields CDR1 DFQATT and CDR2 SNEGSKA (reference sequence). The CDR3 runs to 11 residues. With 3 bases removed from V and 1 base from J, the gap between germline ends came to 3 bases. CDR3 loop: CSASRNTEAFF. The CDR3 nucleotides are TGCAGTGCTAGTCGGAACACTGAAGCTTTCTTT.

J is TRBJ1-4 and V is TRBV19; 9 bases map to TRBD1. The V and J ends lost 5 bases and 4 bases, in that order; junction bases with no gene match: 5. Germline V gives CDR1 LNHDA, CDR2 SQIVND (reference sequence). The CDR3 sequence is 15 residues long. The CDR3 DNA reads as TGTGCCAGTAGTCTCCGGGACAGGGTTAATGAAAAACTGTTTTTT. As protein: CASSLRDRVNEKLFF.

This clone was detected once. The chain links TRBV6-5 to TRBJ1-5; D unresolved. The CDR3 is 14 amino acids. V lost 7 bases to trimming and J lost 6 bases, with 16 bases between them. The germline gives CDR1 MNHEY, CDR2 SVGAGI. Here the CDR3 reads CASKTSAVGQPQHF. The DNA of the CDR3 is TGTGCCAGCAAAACTTCGGCGGTGGGTCAGCCCCAGCATTTT.